Given below is one TCR beta chain in context. The time point denotes: blood 2 weeks post-SBRT. Treatment in this sample: 15 Gy SBRT to primary tumor, nephrectomy 4 weeks later. Serial blood draws occurred at baseline and 2 and 4 weeks post-SBRT. The data derive from a study of radiation and T cells in renal cell carcinoma. Study-wide context: Nephrectomy followed 15 Gy stereotactic body radiation by 4 weeks.

Sequencing was performed with immunoSEQ multiplex PCR; in TCRdb, only in-frame clones are kept and a portion is missing. The profile shows 120,000 or so clones, 88% of them singletons. CDR3 length: 15 residues. Germline values: CDR1 SGHRS, CDR2 YFSETQ. Trimming stripped 4 bases from V and 2 bases from J, with 12 bases between. This specimen consisted of blood, obtained from a patient whose treatment included radiotherapy and nephrectomy. This TCR was sampled from a woman between 65 and 79 years old with renal cell carcinoma. The rearrangement joins TRBV5-1 to TRBJ2-2; D is possibly TRBD1 (5 bases). The CDR3, as DNA: TGCGCCAGCAGCCCTGGGGCAGCCAACACCGGGGAGCTGTTTTTT. Residues: CASSPGAANTGELFF.